A single sample gave rise to the 6 T cell receptor beta chains below, sequenced in a study of cytomegalovirus exposure and HLA in healthy donors. The PCR used 60 Vbeta and 13 Jbeta primers. Sequencing was performed with immunoSEQ multiplex PCR; in TCRdb, only in-frame clones are kept and a portion is missing. Of about 120,000 clones listed, approximately 65% are singletons. Sequenced sample: PBMCs. These receptors were obtained from a young man in good health and CMV-seronegative.

The rearrangement links TRBV5-8 to TRBJ2-5, with D hard to call. CDR1 is SGHTS, CDR2 YDEGEE, per germline. V was cut by 4 bases and J by 5 bases, with 12 bases left in between. The CDR3 length is 13 residues. Written as DNA, the CDR3 is TGTGCCAGCAGCCGGAGCCTGAGGGAGACCCAGTACTTC. Its protein product is CASSRSLRETQYF. Drawing the rest from reference TRBV5-8 and TRBJ2-5, the complete variable domain is EAGVTQSPTHLIKTRGQQATLRCSPISGHTSVYWYQQALGLGLQFLLWYDEGEERNRGNFPPRFSGRQFPNYSSELNVNALELEDSALYLCASSRSLRETQYFGPGTRLLVL.

This clone has just a few counts. The chain combines TRBV6-1 with TRBJ2-2; 7 bases are shared with TRBD1. Germline V gene lookup returns CDR1 MNHNS and CDR2 SASEGT. With V trimmed by 5 bases and J by 4 bases, 4 bases remained unmatched. The CDR3 runs to 14 residues. CDR3: CASSSGQITGELFF. CDR3 nucleotide sequence: TGTGCCAGCAGTTCGGGACAGATCACCGGGGAGCTGTTTTTT.

This clone appeared a single time. The rearrangement joins TRBV27 to TRBJ2-1; 13 nucleotides match TRBD2. CDR3 size: 15 residues. J was trimmed by 6 bases and V by 5 bases; bases with no gene match: 4. The V gene's germline CDR1 is MNHEY and CDR2 SMNVEV (reference sequence). The CDR3 here is CASSPLAGGSNEQFF. For the CDR3, the DNA is TGTGCCAGCAGTCCACTAGCGGGAGGGAGCAATGAGCAGTTCTTC.

This clone was picked up a small number of times. The chain carries TRBV5-1 and TRBJ1-5; TRBD1 might be the D (6 bases). The V end was cut by 4 bases, the J end by 9 bases, with 17 bases between. The CDR3 is 14 amino acids. Per germline, CDR1 SGHRS and CDR2 YFSETQ. In DNA, the CDR3 is TGCGCCAGCAGCCCGGACAGCAGATCGGGGCCCCAGCATTTT. Translation: CASSPDSRSGPQHF. Based on the CDR3 plus reference TRBV5-1 and TRBJ1-5, the full variable domain is KAGVTQTPRYLIKTRGQQVTLSCSPISGHRSVSWYQQTPGQGLQFLFEYFSETQRNKGNFPGRFSGRQFSNSRSEMNVSTLELGDSALYLCASSPDSRSGPQHFGDGTRLSIL.

The chain couples TRBV4-3 to TRBJ2-2, with D possibly being TRBD2 (7 bases). Germline values: CDR1 LGHNA, CDR2 YSLEER. The CDR3 has 16 residues. V shed 0 bases and J shed 3 bases, with 11 bases lying between them. In DNA, the CDR3 is TGCGCCAGCAGCCAAGACCGGGGGGCGGACACCGGGGAGCTGTTTTTT. Translating gives CASSQDRGADTGELFF.

The gene calls are TRBV19 and TRBJ2-2; maybe TRBD2 (5 bases). The V end was cut by 6 bases, the J end by 6 bases, with 14 bases between. CDR1 LNHDA and CDR2 SQIVND come from the germline V gene (reference sequence). The CDR3 loop spans 14 amino acids. CDR3 DNA sequence: TGTGCCAGTAGATCGTTAGAGCGGTCCGGGGAGCTGTTTTTT. Translating gives CASRSLERSGELFF.